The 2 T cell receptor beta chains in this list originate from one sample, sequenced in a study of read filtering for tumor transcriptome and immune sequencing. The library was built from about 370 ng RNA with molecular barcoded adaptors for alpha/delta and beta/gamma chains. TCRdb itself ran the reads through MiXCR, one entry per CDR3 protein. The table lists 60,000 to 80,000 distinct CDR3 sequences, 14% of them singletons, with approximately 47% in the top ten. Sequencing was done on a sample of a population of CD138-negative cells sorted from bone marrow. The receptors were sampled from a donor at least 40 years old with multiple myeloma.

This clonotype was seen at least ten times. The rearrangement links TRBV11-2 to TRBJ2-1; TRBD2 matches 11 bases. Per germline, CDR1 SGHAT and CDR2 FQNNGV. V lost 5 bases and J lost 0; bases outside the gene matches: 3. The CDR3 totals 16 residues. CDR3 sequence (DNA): TGTGCCAGCAGCAGTAGCGGGAGGGGCTCCTACAATGAGCAGTTCTTC. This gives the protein CASSSSGRGSYNEQFF.

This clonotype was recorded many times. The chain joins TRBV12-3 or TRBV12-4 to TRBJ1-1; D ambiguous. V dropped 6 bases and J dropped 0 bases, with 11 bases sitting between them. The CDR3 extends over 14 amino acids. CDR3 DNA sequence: TGTGCCAGCAGAATCGCAGGAATGAACACTGAAGCTTTCTTT. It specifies CASRIAGMNTEAFF.